This T cell receptor (beta chain) is drawn from a study of blood T cell repertoires in COVID-19 (dated by TCRdb to 2020 to 2022). About the investigation overall: Collaborator samples came from the United States, Italy and Spain and covered acute and convalescent phases of COVID-19. Where available, HLA class I and class II types were obtained from metadata supplied by the sample provider rather than from assay-based typing. The dataset comprised deeply sampled blood TCRbeta repertoires from subjects exposed to, actively infected with, or recovered from COVID-19. The material from the prospective study consisted of cDNA or gDNA derived from T cells, B-cell-depleted T cells, or PBMCs. The repertoires were released in a freely available public database meant as a resource for research on the immune response to SARS-CoV-2. A de-identified subject ID, COVID-19 status, age in years and sex were almost always included in the sample metadata. The samples were drawn from the first 160 participants of the ongoing ImmuneRACE study and from some 1,300 subjects provided by 6 global collaborators. Broad study findings and their caveats: Clinical and demographic metadata were provided uncurated, with the amount varying by source and participant.

Details on this clone: No cognate antigen has been identified for it. Base qualities are not provided; no much larger clone lies one nucleotide away.

The CDR3 has 13 amino acids, counting the end cysteine and phenylalanine. The DNA shown is the 39-base CDR3, in frame from base 1. From the germline V gene, CDR1 is SGHRS and CDR2 is YFSETQ. Deletion took 1 base off V and 1 base off J, with a span of 5 bases between the germline ends. The collaborating institutions used their own protocols to collect whole blood in K2EDTA tubes. For TCRbeta analysis, collaborators shipped samples as frozen whole blood, isolated PBMCs, or DNA extracted from either of those sample types. The immunoSEQ Assay, a bias-controlled multiplex PCR, was used to amplify TCRbeta CDR3 regions from genomic DNA. The authors' analysis ran thus. Nucleated cell counts per sample were estimated from amplification of reference gene primers within the assay. To quantify the absolute abundance of each unique TCRbeta CDR3 rearrangement, sequence reads were collapsed and filtered. For each sample, productive Simpson clonality was calculated by taking the square root of Simpson's diversity index across productive rearrangements. TCRdb carries this immuneACCESS record with in-frame sequences only. Its versions omit some clonotypes, under half of them owing to an unresolved V gene in the studies checked, with the rest unexplained. V, J and clone size are taken as reported in that table, and D and trimming were inferred from the DNA itself. Recorded for this sample are 45,000 to 65,000 clones; 70% to 85% of them occurred a single time. Roughly 3.2% of the sample is taken by the ten largest.

What was sequenced was peripheral blood. The V and J segments used are TRBV5-1 and TRBJ1-1; no confident D gene assignment can be made. The source of this sequence is a man aged 55-75 years with acute or convalescent COVID-19. The CDR3 protein: CASSLNQNTEAFF. The nucleotide sequence reads as follows: TGCGCCAGCAGCTTGAATCAGAACACTGAAGCTTTCTTT.